One and the same sample provided the 12 T cell receptor beta chains below, sequenced in a study of T cells in Graves' hyperthyroidism and ophthalmopathy. The source material, RNA transcripts, was used to amplify TCR beta CDR3 regions. First-round RT-PCR with HTBI primers amplified the TCR CDR3 region. TCRdb processed the multiplex PCR reads anew with MiXCR; each CDR3 protein has one entry. The table shows 300,000 to 400,000 distinct CDR3 sequences, with around 20% occurring only once. The sequenced material came from blood. The receptors derive from a woman aged 45-65 years with Graves' hyperthyroidism.

The chain combines TRBV10-3 with TRBJ2-1; 12 nucleotides agree with TRBD2. Trimming took 6 bases from V and 8 from J; bases not matched to a gene: 11. The CDR3 has 16 residues. Looked up from germline, CDR1 is ENHRY and CDR2 is SYGVKD. The CDR3 coding sequence is TGTGCCATCAGAAGGACTAGCGGGGAGGCTTACGATGAGCAGTTCTTC. Amino acids: CAIRRTSGEAYDEQFF.

This clonotype was seen more than once but under ten times. The J gene is TRBJ1-4, the V gene TRBV18, with 9 bases fitting TRBD1. After removal of 1 base from V and 0 bases from J, the junction contained 9 bases not matched to a gene. CDR3 length: 19 residues. The germline V gene encodes CDR1 KGHSH and CDR2 LQKENI. The CDR3 nucleotides read TGTGCCAGCTCACCACGATCCGGGACAGGGAGACCAACTAATGAAAAACTGTTTTTT. Encoded protein: CASSPRSGTGRPTNEKLFF. Complete variable domain (other parts from reference TRBV18 and TRBJ1-4): NAGVMQNPRHLVRRRGQEARLRCSPMKGHSHVYWYRQLPEEGLKFMVYLQKENIIDESGMPKERFSAEFPKEGPSILRIQQVVRGDSAAYFCASSPRSGTGRPTNEKLFFGSGTQLSVL.

This clonotype was seen repeatedly, ten times or more. The V and J genes are TRBV10-3 and TRBJ2-7; D is perhaps TRBD1 or TRBD2 (5 bases each). The CDR3 is made up of 14 amino acids. V shed 6 bases and J shed 5 bases, with 17 bases lying between them. Germline-derived CDR1 and CDR2 are ENHRY and SYGVKD. The CDR3 loop reads CAIRGRSGFHEQYF. In DNA form, the CDR3 reads TGTGCCATCAGGGGGAGATCAGGGTTCCACGAGCAGTACTTC.

This clonotype was detected once. The V call is TRBV2, the J call TRBJ2-7, with 10 bases aligning to TRBD2. Germline CDR1 SNHLY, CDR2 FYNNEI. This CDR3 comprises 15 residues. Trimming took 8 bases from V and 6 from J; bases not matched to a gene: 13. The CDR3 nucleotides read TGTGCCAGCTCCCCAGGGGCTAGCGGGAGTCTCGAGCAGTACTTC. It encodes CASSPGASGSLEQYF. Complete variable domain (other parts from reference TRBV2 and TRBJ2-7): EPEVTQTPSHQVTQMGQEVILRCVPISNHLYFYWYRQILGQKVEFLVSFYNNEISEKSEIFDDQFSVERPDGSNFTLKIRSTKLEDSAMYFCASSPGASGSLEQYFGPGTRLTVT.

This clonotype was counted a single time. This chain joins TRBV9 and TRBJ1-4; a possible D gene is TRBD1 (6 bases). Trimming cost V 0 bases and J 8 bases, with 17 bases left between them. Germline V gene data show CDR1 as SGDLS and CDR2 as YYNGEE. The CDR3 is 16 residues long. CDR3 amino acids: CASSVGGSRGAEKLFF. The CDR3 region has the DNA TGTGCCAGCAGCGTAGGGGGGAGCAGGGGCGCCGAAAAACTGTTTTTT.

This clonotype was counted at least ten times. This rearrangement joins TRBV28 to TRBJ2-7; 13 bases are shared with TRBD2. This CDR3 comprises 16 residues. J was trimmed by 3 bases and V by 5 bases; bases with no gene match: 7. In germline, CDR1 is MDHEN, CDR2 SYDVKM. CDR3 sequence reads: CASSEGLAGTVYEQYF. DNA for the CDR3: TGTGCCAGCAGTGAGGGACTAGCGGGAACCGTCTACGAGCAGTACTTC.

The chain has TRBV29-1 and TRBJ1-5, with 8 bases aligning to TRBD1. CDR1 is SQVTM, CDR2 ANQGSEA, per germline. This CDR3 region has 14 residues. The ends lost 4 bases at V and 0 bases at J; junction bases unmatched: 2. CDR3 DNA sequence: TGCAGCGTTGCGGACAGGGTTAGCAATCAGCCCCAGCATTTT. It codes for CSVADRVSNQPQHF.

The sample holds a few counts of this clonotype. The chain links TRBV4-1 to TRBJ2-5; 7 bases are a match to TRBD2. V was clipped by 2 bases and J by 5 bases; unmatched bases: 14. Germline lookup yields CDR1 MGHRA and CDR2 YSYEKL. The CDR3 has 17 amino acids. CDR3 sequence: CASSQFERTRKKETQYF. The CDR3 region has the DNA TGCGCCAGCAGCCAATTTGAAAGGACTAGAAAAAAGGAGACCCAGTACTTC.

This clonotype has more than one count but fewer than ten. This rearrangement joins TRBV6-2 or TRBV6-3 to TRBJ2-2; 11 bases line up with TRBD1. Germline assignment: CDR1 MNHEY and CDR2 SVGEGT. This CDR3 comprises 20 residues. V lost 2 bases to trimming and J lost 3 bases; unmatched junction nucleotides: 14. The CDR3 is CASSYGVLGTGGRDTGELFF. The CDR3, as DNA: TGTGCCAGCAGTTACGGGGTTCTGGGGACAGGGGGACGGGACACCGGGGAGCTGTTTTTT.

The genes are TRBV2 and TRBJ2-1, with TRBD2 identical over 10 bases. The CDR3 consists of 19 residues. Trimming cost V 0 bases and J 4 bases; bases outside gene matches: 12. The germline V gene encodes CDR1 SNHLY and CDR2 FYNNEI. The CDR3 loop is CASSEAPGLATLLYNEQFF. In DNA form, the CDR3 reads TGTGCCAGCAGTGAAGCGCCGGGACTAGCGACTCTCCTTTACAATGAGCAGTTCTTC.

The rearrangement joins TRBV28 to TRBJ1-3, with D tentatively TRBD1 (6 bases). The CDR3 covers 14 residues. V lost 3 bases and J 3 bases, leaving 9 bases between the germline ends. Germline values: CDR1 MDHEN, CDR2 SYDVKM. The CDR3 loop reads CASSFGGLGNTIYF. In nucleotides, the CDR3 is TGTGCCAGCAGTTTTGGGGGGCTTGGAAACACCATATATTTT.

This clonotype occurred a few times. The chain carries TRBV14 and TRBJ1-1, with D unresolved. Looked up from germline, CDR1 is SGHDN and CDR2 is FVKESK. With 0 bases removed from V and 4 bases from J, the gap between germline ends came to 18 bases. The length of the CDR3 is 17 residues. The CDR3 region is CASSQDLIRGRGTEAFF. The CDR3 region has the DNA TGTGCCAGCAGCCAAGATTTAATCAGAGGGCGAGGCACTGAAGCTTTCTTT.